The sequence of this T cell receptor beta chain was determined in a study of blood T cell repertoires in COVID-19. About the research overall: Samples of COVID-19 (acute and convalescent) were obtained from the United States, Italy and Spain. Sources were T cells, B-cell-depleted T cells, or PBMCs; the material itself was cDNA or gDNA.

V was clipped by 2 bases and J by 3 bases, with 20 bases between them. Per the germline V gene, CDR1 is MNHEY and CDR2 is SMNVEV (reference sequence). The CDR3 covers 18 residues. Seattle researchers signed up patients amid active infection and tracked them longitudinally. TCRdb's table, derived via immunoSEQ multiplex PCR, lists solely in-frame clones and lacks some. The sample records over 450,000 clones, 85% to 90% being singletons. Sequencing was done on a sample of peripheral blood. The gene calls are TRBV27 and TRBJ1-5; perhaps TRBD1 as D (6 bases). The source of this sequence is a woman between 50 and 59 years old with COVID-19, enrolled during active disease. The CDR3 here is CASSLQGRGIGLNQPQHF. In DNA, the CDR3 is TGTGCCAGCAGTTTACAGGGCAGGGGTATAGGGCTCAATCAGCCCCAGCATTTT.